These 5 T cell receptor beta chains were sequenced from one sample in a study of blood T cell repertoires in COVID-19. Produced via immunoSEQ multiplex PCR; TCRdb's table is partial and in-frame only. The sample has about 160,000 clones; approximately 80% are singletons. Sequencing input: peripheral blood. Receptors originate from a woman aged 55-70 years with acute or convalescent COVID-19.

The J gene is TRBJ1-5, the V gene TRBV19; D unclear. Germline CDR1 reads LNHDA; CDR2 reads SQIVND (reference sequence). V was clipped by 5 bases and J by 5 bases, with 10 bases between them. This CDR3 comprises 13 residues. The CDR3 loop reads CASSWELDQPQHF. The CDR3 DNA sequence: TGTGCCAGTAGTTGGGAGTTGGATCAGCCCCAGCATTTT.

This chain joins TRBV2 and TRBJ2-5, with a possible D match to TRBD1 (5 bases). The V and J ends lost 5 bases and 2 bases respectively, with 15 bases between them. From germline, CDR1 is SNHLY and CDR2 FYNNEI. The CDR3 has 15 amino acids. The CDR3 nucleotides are TGTGCCAGCAGTATATGGACACTGAAGCAAGAGACCCAGTACTTC. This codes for CASSIWTLKQETQYF.

In DNA, the CDR3 is TGTGCCAGCGCAGGACAGGGAGTTTATCAGCCCCAGCATTTT. It encodes CASAGQGVYQPQHF. This chain links TRBV7-2 with TRBJ1-5, with 8 bases aligning to TRBD1. V shed 8 bases, J shed 5 bases, and the junction held 8 bases outside the gene matches. The germline V gene has CDR1 SGHTA and CDR2 FQGNSA. This CDR3 is built from 14 residues. The entire variable domain, with the rest obtained from reference TRBV7-2 and TRBJ1-5, is as follows: GAGVSQSPSNKVTEKGKDVELRCDPISGHTALYWYRQSLGQGLEFLIYFQGNSAPDKSGLPSDRFSAERTGGSVSTLTIQRTQQEDSAVYLCASAGQGVYQPQHFGDGTRLSIL.

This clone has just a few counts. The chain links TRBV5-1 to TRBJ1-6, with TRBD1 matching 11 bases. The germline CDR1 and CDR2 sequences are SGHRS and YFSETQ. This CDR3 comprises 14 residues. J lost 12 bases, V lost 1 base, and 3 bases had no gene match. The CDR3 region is CASSLTGQGGPLHF. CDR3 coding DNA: TGCGCCAGCAGCTTGACGGGACAGGGGGGACCCCTCCACTTT.

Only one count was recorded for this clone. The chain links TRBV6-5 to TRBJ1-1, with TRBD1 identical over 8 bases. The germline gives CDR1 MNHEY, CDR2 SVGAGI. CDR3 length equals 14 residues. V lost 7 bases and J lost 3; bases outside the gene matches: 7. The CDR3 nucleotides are TGTGCCAGCAACCCGACAGGGGACTACACTGAAGCTTTCTTT. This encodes CASNPTGDYTEAFF.